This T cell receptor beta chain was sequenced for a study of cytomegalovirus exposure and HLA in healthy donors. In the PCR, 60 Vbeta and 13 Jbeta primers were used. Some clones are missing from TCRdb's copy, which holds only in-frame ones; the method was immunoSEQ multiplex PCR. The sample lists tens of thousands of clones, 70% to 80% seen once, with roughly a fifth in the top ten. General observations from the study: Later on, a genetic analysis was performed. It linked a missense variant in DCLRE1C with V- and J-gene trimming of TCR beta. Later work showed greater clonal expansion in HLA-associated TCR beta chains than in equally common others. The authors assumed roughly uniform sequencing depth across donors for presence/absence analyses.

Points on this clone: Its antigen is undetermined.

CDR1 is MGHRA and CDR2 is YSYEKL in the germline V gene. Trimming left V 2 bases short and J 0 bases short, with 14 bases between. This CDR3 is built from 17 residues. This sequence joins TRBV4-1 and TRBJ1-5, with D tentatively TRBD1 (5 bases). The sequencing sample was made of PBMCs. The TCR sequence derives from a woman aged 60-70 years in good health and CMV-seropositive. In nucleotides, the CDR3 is TGCGCCAGCAGCCAAAGATTATCGGGGGGTAGCAATCAGCCCCAGCATTTT. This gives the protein CASSQRLSGGSNQPQHF.